This T cell receptor (beta chain) was obtained from a study of beta chain features in type 1 diabetes. Study in general: All samples yielded roughly 100,000,000 examined sorted cells.

V was pared by 2 bases and J by 0 bases, with 9 bases between. The germline CDR1 and CDR2 sequences are MNHNY and SVGAGI (reference sequence). This CDR3 region has 15 residues. Over 95% purity was reached by all sorted populations. Reverse transcribing all isolated RNA meant expressed TCRB transcripts were sequenced. Sequencing was performed with immunoSEQ multiplex PCR; in TCRdb, only in-frame clones are kept and a portion is missing. Of fewer than 350,000 clones in the sample, under 8.5% were seen once. This clone was seen only a few times. This sequence originates from a woman aged 18-35 years in good health. This sequence joins TRBV6-6 and TRBJ2-3; D remains ambiguous. The specimen was central memory CD4+ T cells from blood. The CDR3 spells CASSYQPSSTDTQYF. For the CDR3, the DNA is TGTGCCAGCAGTTACCAGCCCTCTAGCACAGATACGCAGTATTTT.